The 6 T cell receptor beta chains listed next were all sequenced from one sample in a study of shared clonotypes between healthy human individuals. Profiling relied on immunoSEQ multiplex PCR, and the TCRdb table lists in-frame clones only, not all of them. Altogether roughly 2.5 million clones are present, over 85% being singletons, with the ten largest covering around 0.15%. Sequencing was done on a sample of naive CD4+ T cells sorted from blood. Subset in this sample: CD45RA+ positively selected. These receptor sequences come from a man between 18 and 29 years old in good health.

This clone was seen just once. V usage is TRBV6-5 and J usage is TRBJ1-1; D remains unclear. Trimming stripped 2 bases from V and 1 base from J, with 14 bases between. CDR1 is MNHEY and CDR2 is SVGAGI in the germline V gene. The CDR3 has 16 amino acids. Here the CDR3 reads CASSYLSGRGNTEAFF. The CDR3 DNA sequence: TGTGCCAGCAGTTACCTGTCGGGTCGGGGGAACACTGAAGCTTTCTTT.

The DNA for the CDR3 is TGTGCCAGCTCACTCTTAGCGGGAGTCGCCTACGAGCAGTACTTC. As protein: CASSLLAGVAYEQYF. This chain joins TRBV18 and TRBJ2-7; 9 positions match TRBD2. The CDR3 has 15 residues. With 4 bases clipped from V and 2 bases from J, the junction kept 6 bases outside the gene matches. CDR1 is KGHSH and CDR2 is LQKENI in the germline V gene.

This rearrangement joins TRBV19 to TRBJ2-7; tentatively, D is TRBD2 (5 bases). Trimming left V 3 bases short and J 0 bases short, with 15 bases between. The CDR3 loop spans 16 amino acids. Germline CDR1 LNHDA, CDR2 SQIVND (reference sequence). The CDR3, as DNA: TGTGCCAGTAGTATCTTCATGTCTGGGAGCTCCTACGAGCAGTACTTC. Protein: CASSIFMSGSSYEQYF.

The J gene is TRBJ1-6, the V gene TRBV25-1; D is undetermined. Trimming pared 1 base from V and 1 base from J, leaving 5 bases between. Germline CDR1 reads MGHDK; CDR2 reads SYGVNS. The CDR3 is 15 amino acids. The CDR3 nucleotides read TGTGCCAGCAGTGAATCGAGGTCCTATAATTCACCCCTCCACTTT. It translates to CASSESRSYNSPLHF. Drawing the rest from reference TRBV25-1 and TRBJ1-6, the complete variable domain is EADIYQTPRYLVIGTGKKITLECSQTMGHDKMYWYQQDPGMELHLIHYSYGVNSTEKGDLSSESTVSRIRTEHFPLTLESARPSHTSQYLCASSESRSYNSPLHFGNGTRLTVT.

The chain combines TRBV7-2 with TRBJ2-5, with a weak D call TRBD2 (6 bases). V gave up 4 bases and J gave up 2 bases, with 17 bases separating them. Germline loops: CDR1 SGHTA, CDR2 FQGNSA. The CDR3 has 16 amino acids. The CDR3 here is CASSSHALALQETQYF. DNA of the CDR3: TGTGCCAGCAGCTCCCACGCCCTAGCGCTACAAGAGACCCAGTACTTC. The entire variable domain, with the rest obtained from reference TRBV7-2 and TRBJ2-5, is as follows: GAGVSQSPSNKVTEKGKDVELRCDPISGHTALYWYRQSLGQGLEFLIYFQGNSAPDKSGLPSDRFSAERTGGSVSTLTIQRTQQEDSAVYLCASSSHALALQETQYFGPGTRLLVL.

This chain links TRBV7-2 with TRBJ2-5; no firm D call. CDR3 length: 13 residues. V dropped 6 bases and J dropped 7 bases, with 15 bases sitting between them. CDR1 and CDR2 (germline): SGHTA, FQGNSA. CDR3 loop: CASSFDGPGTQYF. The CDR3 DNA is TGTGCCAGCAGTTTCGACGGGCCGGGGACCCAGTACTTC.